Listed below are T cell receptor beta chains from one sample, sequenced in a study of blood T cells in healthy people across ages. TCRdb itself ran the 5' RACE reads through MiXCR, one entry per CDR3 protein. The data show roughly 1.6 million distinct CDR3 sequences, roughly 32% seen once. Sequenced sample: blood. Source of these receptors: a woman aged 30 to 39 in good health. Both conserved end residues are part of each CDR3. Each record gives: J gene, D gene, clone size, V gene, CDR3 DNA, CDR3 protein. The D gene is left open where the match is weak. Clone sizes are given selectively: once, few, many, or a class where the clone is expanded.

J: TRBJ2-7; D: TRBD2; size: few; V: TRBV6-1; DNA: TGTGCCAGCAGTGAATTCATGCCAGCTGGGGGGGTCTACGAGCAGTACTTC; CDR3: CASSEFMPAGGVYEQYF
J: TRBJ2-6; D: .; size: many; V: TRBV6-5; DNA: TGTGCCAGCACCGGACGACCCTCTGGGGCCAACGTCCTGACTTTC; CDR3: CASTGRPSGANVLTF
J: TRBJ2-5; D: TRBD1; size: few; V: TRBV28; DNA: TGTGCCAGTACTACGCCAGGGGGTCAAGAGACCCAGTACTTC; CDR3: CASTTPGGQETQYF
J: TRBJ2-5; D: TRBD1; size: .; V: TRBV2; DNA: TGTGCCAGCATCGAACAATGGACAGGGGTTGGCCCAGGGGAAGAGACCCAGTACTTC; CDR3: CASIEQWTGVGPGEETQYF
J: TRBJ1-1; D: TRBD1; size: .; V: TRBV29-1; DNA: TGCAGCGTCAACCAAGTGACAGGGGCCACTGAAGCTTTCTTT; CDR3: CSVNQVTGATEAFF
J: TRBJ2-1; D: .; size: few; V: TRBV9; DNA: TGTGCCAGCAGCCAGCAGGGGCTAGCGGTTGACAATGAGCAGTTCTTC; CDR3: CASSQQGLAVDNEQFF
J: TRBJ2-3; D: .; size: many; V: TRBV29-1; DNA: TGCAGCGTTACACAGAACACAGATACGCAGTATTTT; CDR3: CSVTQNTDTQYF
J: TRBJ2-1; D: TRBD2; size: .; V: TRBV29-1; DNA: TGCAGCGTTGACTCGAGGGGCAGCGGGGGCTTCCAGTTCTTC; CDR3: CSVDSRGSGGFQFF
J: TRBJ1-1; D: .; size: .; V: TRBV5-6; DNA: TGTGCCAGCAGCTTGTTAGCCTTGAACACTGAAGCTTTCTTT; CDR3: CASSLLALNTEAFF
J: TRBJ2-5; D: TRBD2; size: .; V: TRBV2; DNA: TGTGCCAGCAGACCTGCAGCGGGGGGTGGCGAGACCCAGTACTTC; CDR3: CASRPAAGGGETQYF
J: TRBJ2-3; D: .; size: many; V: TRBV2; DNA: TGTGCCAGCACTAAGGGAGTCTCAAGGGATACGCAGTATTTT; CDR3: CASTKGVSRDTQYF
J: TRBJ2-6; D: .; size: few; V: TRBV4-1; DNA: TGCGCCAGCAGCCAAGGGTCCCAACACTCCTACTCTGGGGCCAACGTCCTGACTTTC; CDR3: CASSQGSQHSYSGANVLTF
J: TRBJ2-1; D: .; size: .; V: TRBV30; DNA: TGTGCCTGGAGTGAGGACACCTTAGGGTCCTACAATGAGCAGTTCTTC; CDR3: CAWSEDTLGSYNEQFF